This T cell receptor (beta chain) derives from a study of cytomegalovirus exposure and HLA in healthy donors. Remarks on this clone: As yet, its antigen is unknown.

The CDR3 consists of 17 residues. J gave up 0 bases and V 0 bases, and 8 bases lay outside the gene matches. CDR1 is GTSNPN and CDR2 is SVGIG in the germline V gene (reference sequence). Primers for the PCR totalled 60 Vbeta and 13 Jbeta. This table comes from immunoSEQ multiplex PCR, and its TCRdb copy is limited to in-frame clones, with some not included. This sample yields about 95,000 clones, of which 78% are seen a single time; over 4% belongs to the top ten. Study-level points and caveats: What was likely a sequencing artifact was a cluster of highly shared sequence variants.

The TCR comes from a woman aged 35 to 49 in good health and CMV-seropositive. The source material was PBMCs. J is TRBJ1-3 and V is TRBV30; 7 nucleotides line up with TRBD1. CDR3 sequence (DNA): TGTGCCTGGAGTGTATTGGGCGACAGGGTCTCTGGAAACACCATATATTTT. Translating it yields CAWSVLGDRVSGNTIYF.